These 23 T cell receptor beta chains share one sample of origin, sequenced in a study of blood T cells in healthy people across ages. A second PCR of roughly 7 to 11 cycles used a sample-barcoded 5' primer and a J-beta primer mix. TCRdb re-called the 5' RACE reads through MiXCR, storing one row per CDR3 protein. The sample comprises around 1,800,000 distinct CDR3 sequences, about two fifths of which are singletons, and 20% to 25% rests with the top ten. What was sequenced was blood. The receptors originated from a human donor in good health.

CDR3 sequence (DNA): TGTGCCAGCAGACCGACACAGGGGAATGGAAACACCATATATTTT. This translates into CASRPTQGNGNTIYF. The rearrangement joins TRBV7-9 to TRBJ1-3; 7 bases are a match to TRBD1. Germline lookup yields CDR1 SEHNR and CDR2 FQNEAQ (reference sequence). V lost 6 bases, J lost 3 bases, and 8 bases stayed unmatched. This CDR3 is built from 15 residues. The variable domain in full, with the rest retrieved from reference TRBV7-9 and TRBJ1-3, is DTGVSQNPRHKITKRGQNVTFRCDPISEHNRLYWYRQTLGQGPEFLTYFQNEAQLEKSRLLSDRFSAERPKGSFSTLEIQRTEQGDSAMYLCASRPTQGNGNTIYFGEGSWLTVV.

As to this clonotype: A read error is possible here, since a much larger clone lies one base away. The chain employs TRBV5-6 and TRBJ2-5, with TRBD2 identical over 9 bases. Germline V gene sequence: CDR1 SGHDT, CDR2 YYEEEE. This CDR3 contains 16 residues. The CDR3 sequence: CASSLIAGVTQGTQYF. CDR3 bases: TGTGCCAGCAGCTTGATAGCGGGGGTGACACAAGGGACCCAGTACTTC. Combining the CDR3 with reference TRBV5-6 and TRBJ2-5 gives the whole variable domain DAGVTQSPTHLIKTRGQQVTLRCSPKSGHDTVSWYQQALGQGPQFIFQYYEEEERQRGNFPDRFSGHQFPNYSSELNVNALLLGDSALYLCASSLIAGVTQGTQYFGPGTRLLVL.

This clonotype has a count of ten or more. The J gene is TRBJ2-7, the V gene TRBV4-1; D is perhaps TRBD1 (6 bases). The germline V and J ends were trimmed by 0 bases and 3 bases, with 12 bases remaining between them. The CDR3 is 15 residues long. The germline CDR1 and CDR2 sequences are MGHRA and YSYEKL. CDR3 region: CASSQEGGIGYEQYF. CDR3 in DNA: TGCGCCAGCAGCCAAGAAGGGGGAATCGGCTACGAGCAGTACTTC.

The chain joins TRBV20-1 to TRBJ1-4; D may be TRBD1 (6 bases). The CDR3 has 13 residues. Trimming shortened V by 6 bases and J by 7 bases, and 15 bases separated the two germline ends. Germline V gene data show CDR1 as DFQATT and CDR2 as SNEGSKA (reference sequence). The CDR3 reads CSAAAAGAEKLFF. In DNA form, the CDR3 reads TGCAGTGCGGCGGCGGCAGGGGCTGAAAAACTGTTTTTT.

This chain connects TRBV28 to TRBJ1-2; D not resolved. CDR3 size: 12 residues. The germline gives CDR1 MDHEN, CDR2 SYDVKM. V lost 10 bases, J lost 8 bases, and 17 bases lay in between. CDR3 amino acids: CATATSLLGYTF. CDR3 coding DNA: TGTGCCACCGCGACATCGCTCCTCGGCTACACCTTC.

The V call is TRBV7-2, the J call TRBJ1-4; 7 bases match TRBD1. The V gene's germline CDR1 is SGHTA and CDR2 FQGNSA. CDR3 length: 16 amino acids. Unmatched junction bases numbered 6, after V lost 5 bases and J lost 0 bases. As DNA, the CDR3 is TGTGCCAGCAGCGCACGGGACAGATCAACTAATGAAAAACTGTTTTTT. Translated, it gives CASSARDRSTNEKLFF.

This clonotype was counted between two and nine times. CDR3 in amino acids: CASSQQGGGAYFEQFF. Written as DNA, the CDR3 is TGTGCCAGCAGCCAGCAGGGGGGGGGGGCGTATTTTGAGCAGTTCTTC. V and J are TRBV12-3 or TRBV12-4 and TRBJ2-1; the D call may be TRBD1 or TRBD2 (7 bases each). V shed 6 bases and J shed 9 bases, with 24 bases lying between them. The CDR3 covers 16 residues.

This clonotype was detected a few times. The CDR3 protein is CSAPGNKNPSYEQYF. The CDR3 bases are TGCAGTGCTCCGGGTAACAAGAACCCATCCTACGAGCAGTACTTC. The chain combines TRBV20-1 with TRBJ2-7; no reliable D call. V was cut by 5 bases and J by 1 base, with 18 bases left in between. This CDR3 has 15 residues. The germline CDR1 and CDR2 sequences are DFQATT and SNEGSKA (reference sequence).

The genes are TRBV5-1 and TRBJ2-6, with D perhaps TRBD1 (5 bases). The CDR3 is made up of 18 amino acids. From germline, CDR1 is SGHRS and CDR2 YFSETQ. Trimming left V 0 bases short and J 0 bases short, with 13 bases between. CDR3 in amino acids: CASSLAVRDFSGANVLTF. In nucleotides, the CDR3 is TGCGCCAGCAGCTTGGCCGTCAGGGATTTCTCTGGGGCCAACGTCCTGACTTTC.

This clonotype was counted only a few times. The chain links TRBV6-5 to TRBJ1-6; a weak D match, TRBD1 (6 bases). The CDR3 covers 16 residues. V lost 7 bases and J lost 5, with 18 bases in between. Germline loops: CDR1 MNHEY, CDR2 SVGAGI. The CDR3 protein is CASNAYRDVNNSPLHF. CDR3 nucleotide sequence: TGTGCCAGCAACGCATACAGGGATGTAAATAATTCACCCCTCCACTTT.

J is TRBJ2-1 and V is TRBV12-3 or TRBV12-4; no definite D call. The CDR3 sequence is 11 residues long. V was clipped by 5 bases and J by 12 bases, with 11 bases between them. Here the CDR3 reads CASSVREGQFF. As DNA, the CDR3 is TGTGCCAGCAGTGTCAGAGAAGGGCAGTTCTTC.

This chain links TRBV12-3 or TRBV12-4 with TRBJ1-2; D unclear. This CDR3 comprises 14 residues. V was cut by 7 bases and J by 4 bases, with 16 bases left in between. As DNA, the CDR3 is TGTGCCAGCACCTCATCCGGTAGGGTCTATGGCTACACCTTC. Residues: CASTSSGRVYGYTF.

The rearrangement links TRBV5-1 to TRBJ1-2, with 7 bases matching TRBD1. Germline V CDR1 and CDR2: SGHRS, YFSETQ. V lost 0 bases, J lost 7 bases, and 9 bases stayed unmatched. The CDR3 is made up of 15 amino acids. The CDR3 nucleotides are TGCGCCAGCAGCTTGGACCCGACAGGGATGAGTGGCTACACCTTC. Protein sequence: CASSLDPTGMSGYTF.

This clonotype was counted only a few times. The chain links TRBV30 to TRBJ1-2; 9 bases map to TRBD1. The CDR3 spans 13 residues. Germline V gene lookup returns CDR1 GTSNPN and CDR2 SVGIG (reference sequence). The V gene end was trimmed by 2 bases and the J gene end by 6 bases; junction bases not matched to a gene: 4. CDR3 bases: TGTGCCTGGAGTACTGGGACAGGGAATGGCTACACCTTC. Its translation is CAWSTGTGNGYTF.

This chain uses TRBV12-3 or TRBV12-4 with TRBJ1-2, with 7 bases lining up with TRBD1. This CDR3 has 16 residues. The V and J ends lost 6 bases and 5 bases, in that order; junction bases with no gene match: 15. The CDR3 DNA reads TGTGCCAGCAGCCCGACAGGGTCGAGACGGCGTTATGGCTACACCTTC. Translated, it gives CASSPTGSRRRYGYTF.

J is TRBJ2-5 and V is TRBV7-2; 12 bases are shared with TRBD1. The V segment lost 1 base and the J segment 7 bases; nucleotides outside the gene matches: 4. Per the germline V gene, CDR1 is SGHTA and CDR2 is FQGNSA. The CDR3 contains 15 residues. The CDR3 bases are TGTGCCAGCAGCTTAGGAGGGACAGGGGGCATGACCCAGTACTTC. Its protein product is CASSLGGTGGMTQYF. The full variable domain, its missing parts supplied by reference TRBV7-2 and TRBJ2-5, is GAGVSQSPSNKVTEKGKDVELRCDPISGHTALYWYRQSLGQGLEFLIYFQGNSAPDKSGLPSDRFSAERTGGSVSTLTIQRTQQEDSAVYLCASSLGGTGGMTQYFGPGTRLLVL.

This clonotype was detected once. This chain uses TRBV27 with TRBJ2-1; a weak D match, TRBD1 (6 bases). Looked up from germline, CDR1 is MNHEY and CDR2 is SMNVEV (reference sequence). V gave up 6 bases and J gave up 10 bases, with 16 bases separating them. The length of the CDR3 is 13 residues. The CDR3 reads CASRDRTSYEQFF. The CDR3 coding sequence is TGTGCCAGCAGGGACAGAACCTCCTACGAGCAGTTCTTC.

CDR3 nucleotides: TGTGCCAGCAGCTCTAATAGGCTAGATACGCAGTATTTT. Protein product: CASSSNRLDTQYF. This sequence joins TRBV7-2 and TRBJ2-3, with D unresolved. Trimming removed 4 bases from V and 5 bases from J, with 10 bases in between. The CDR3 runs to 13 residues. The V gene's germline CDR1 is SGHTA and CDR2 FQGNSA.

The chain's CDR3 is CASSVGVVWVPGTDTQYF. The DNA of the CDR3 is TGTGCCAGCAGCGTAGGGGTGGTCTGGGTTCCCGGCACAGATACGCAGTATTTT. The rearrangement links TRBV7-9 to TRBJ2-3; weak D call: TRBD1 (5 bases). V lost 5 bases, J lost 1 base, and 22 bases lay in between. Germline lookup yields CDR1 SEHNR and CDR2 FQNEAQ (reference sequence). The CDR3 totals 18 residues.

This chain joins TRBV5-1 and TRBJ2-1; D unclear. The CDR3 has 12 residues. Germline V gene data show CDR1 as SGHRS and CDR2 as YFSETQ. Trimming shortened V by 2 bases and J by 5 bases, and 5 bases separated the two germline ends. The CDR3 bases are TGCGCCAGCAGCTTTAATAACAATGAGCAGTTCTTC. It encodes CASSFNNNEQFF.

The chain joins TRBV11-1 to TRBJ1-1, with a possible D match to TRBD1 (6 bases). This CDR3 spans 15 amino acids. The V gene lost 3 bases and the J gene lost 1 base, with 12 bases spanning the gap. Germline CDR1 SGHAT, CDR2 FQDESV (reference sequence). CDR3 DNA: TGTGCCAGCAGCTTTCTCAGGGGACGGAACACTGAAGCTTTCTTT. This translates into CASSFLRGRNTEAFF.

This clonotype was found a few times. The chain combines TRBV2 with TRBJ2-6; D is unresolved. The CDR3 contains 18 residues. Germline V gives CDR1 SNHLY, CDR2 FYNNEI. Between the trimmed V and J ends, which lost 6 bases and 0 bases, there was a span of 18 bases. Written as DNA, the CDR3 is TGTGCCAGCAGGGAGCTTATTTGGGGTATCTCTGGGGCCAACGTCCTGACTTTC. Translated, it gives CASRELIWGISGANVLTF.

This clonotype was found a few times. The V and J genes are TRBV12-3 or TRBV12-4 and TRBJ2-1; D not certain. V lost 7 bases to trimming and J lost 12 bases, with 13 bases between them. The CDR3 loop spans 11 amino acids. CDR3 DNA: TGTGCCAGCACCATAGGGTTAGGGCAGTTCTTC. Protein sequence: CASTIGLGQFF.